This TCR beta chain was documented in a study of radiotherapy plus CTLA-4 blockade in lung cancer. Produced via immunoSEQ multiplex PCR; TCRdb's table is partial and in-frame only. Among about 38,000 clones, around 86% were seen once, and the ten largest hold around a fifth. The V gene's germline CDR1 is LGHNA and CDR2 YSLEER. V was cut by 1 base and J by 0 bases, with 10 bases left in between. The CDR3 runs to 17 residues. Worth noting for this clone: Its antigen remains unidentified.

General study results and limits: Reports identified early blood T cell clone dynamics, with interferon-beta, as the best response predictor.

Sequencing used peripheral blood, obtained from a patient treated with radiotherapy plus ipilimumab. The chain has TRBV4-3 and TRBJ2-6; D not certain. This TCR came from a human donor with non-small cell lung cancer whose response to radiotherapy plus ipilimumab could not be evaluated. CDR3 nucleotide sequence: TGCGCCAGCAGCCAAGGGCCCGTGAACTCTGGGGCCAACGTCCTGACTTTC. Its translation is CASSQGPVNSGANVLTF.